The subject of this entry is one T cell receptor (beta chain). From its re-call of the 5' RACE reads, TCRdb lists each CDR3 protein once, without DNA. With 150,000 to 200,000 distinct CDR3 sequences in the sample, the ten largest clones hold roughly 21%. The source of the sample is a study of T cells expressing NK-cell markers. The receptor was isolated from a man aged 18-75 years in good health. Material for sequencing was blood T cells: a sorted CD56 or NKG2C T cell subset, CD4+ or CD8+ T cells, or bulk PBMC T cells (not recorded which).

The CDR3 region is CASSSSGTIYF. This chain uses TRBV9 with TRBJ2-5; TCRdb's assignment of TRBD2 cannot be checked, as there is no DNA. Germline V lookup: CDR1 SGDLS, CDR2 YYNGEE. This CDR3 spans 11 amino acids.